This T cell receptor (beta chain) was identified during a study of cytomegalovirus exposure and HLA in healthy donors. Study results and caveats: Reports indicated that the classifier achieved high specificity and sensitivity in diagnosing cytomegalovirus status.

As to this clone: Its antigen is still unknown.

The germline V gene encodes CDR1 SGHTA and CDR2 FQGNSA. V shed 5 bases and J 5 bases; nucleotides not matched to a gene: 2. The CDR3 length is 13 residues. The PCR made use of 60 Vbeta and 13 Jbeta primers. Clones were sequenced by immunoSEQ multiplex PCR, and TCRdb holds only the in-frame ones, with some missing. The top ten clones hold around 7% of a sample with just over 150,000 clones, around 72% of them seen once. The chain couples TRBV7-2 to TRBJ2-7; TRBD1 matches 11 bases. Sequencing was done on a sample of PBMCs. This TCR was sampled from a man aged 35 to 55 in good health and CMV-seropositive. For the CDR3, the DNA is TGTGCCAGCAGCGGACAGGGGGCCGACGAGCAGTACTTC. Translated: CASSGQGADEQYF.